These T cell receptor beta chains were read from a single sample in a study of identical twins. TCRdb reanalysed the 5' RACE reads using MiXCR and keeps one entry per CDR3 protein. The table records approximately 500,000 distinct CDR3 sequences, 24% of them present only once. The same sample was also used in a study of T cells expressing NK-cell markers.

The sample consisted of CD4+ T cells sorted from blood. These receptor sequences come from a young woman in good health. CDR3s include the opening cysteine and the closing phenylalanine or tryptophan. D genes are given only for firm matches. Rows may omit the clone size; those that give it use once, few, many or a size class.

j_call v_call d_call clone_size cdr3_aa cdr3_nt
TRBJ2-2 TRBV20-1 TRBD2 few CSARSSGRDTGELFF TGCAGTGCTCGAAGTAGCGGGAGGGATACCGGGGAGCTGTTTTTT
TRBJ2-3 TRBV6-5 TRBD2 few CASRLVGLEGGLTDTQYF TGTGCCAGCAGACTCGTAGGACTAGAGGGCGGATTAACAGATACGCAGTATTTT
TRBJ2-5 TRBV5-1 NA NA CASSGQTQETQYF TGCGCCAGCAGCGGGCAAACCCAAGAGACCCAGTACTTC
TRBJ1-1 TRBV29-1 TRBD1 NA CSVRTGGSRNTEAFF TGCAGCGTCCGGACAGGGGGCTCAAGGAACACTGAAGCTTTCTTT
TRBJ2-1 TRBV20-1 TRBD2 few CSARQAGGSSYNEQFF TGCAGTGCTAGACAAGCGGGGGGGTCCTCCTACAATGAGCAGTTCTTC
TRBJ2-7 TRBV25-1 NA few CATKDGPYEQYF TGTGCCACGAAGGACGGCCCCTACGAGCAGTACTTC
TRBJ2-1 TRBV11-2 NA many CASSLMGQTSVEQFF TGTGCCAGCAGCTTAATGGGGCAGACCTCCGTTGAGCAGTTCTTC
TRBJ1-1 TRBV7-9 NA NA CASSFRTLENTEAFF TGTGCCAGCAGCTTCCGGACACTGGAGAACACTGAAGCTTTCTTT
TRBJ2-2 TRBV20-1 NA NA CSAPVPGRNTGELFF TGCAGTGCGCCCGTACCGGGGCGAAACACCGGGGAGCTGTTTTTT
TRBJ1-1 TRBV18 NA few CASSPQSNGLAEAFF TGTGCCAGCTCACCACAAAGTAATGGGTTAGCTGAAGCTTTCTTT
TRBJ1-4 TRBV10-3 TRBD1 NA CAISDAPVTGRATNEKLFF TGTGCCATCAGTGATGCCCCGGTGACAGGGAGGGCAACTAATGAAAAACTGTTTTTT
TRBJ2-7 TRBV6-6 TRBD1 few CASSEDRGHEQYF TGTGCCAGCAGCGAGGACAGGGGTCACGAGCAGTACTTC
TRBJ2-1 TRBV20-1 NA NA CSARDPVGVSRSYNEQFF TGCAGTGCTAGAGACCCAGTGGGGGTGTCGCGCTCCTACAATGAGCAGTTCTTC
TRBJ1-3 TRBV6-1 NA few CASSRTGTGNTIYF TGTGCCAGCAGTCGTACAGGGACTGGAAACACCATATATTTT
TRBJ2-1 TRBV7-2 NA NA CASSLNTNNEQFF TGTGCCAGCAGCTTAAACACCAACAATGAGCAGTTCTTC
TRBJ1-2 TRBV10-3 TRBD1 few CAVRQGINYGYTF TGTGCCGTCCGACAGGGGATAAACTATGGCTACACCTTC
TRBJ1-4 TRBV20-1 NA few CSARDNEKLFF TGCAGTGCCAGGGATAATGAAAAACTGTTTTTT
TRBJ1-2 TRBV12-3/TRBV12-4 NA few CASSFLDGYTF TGTGCCAGCAGTTTTCTAGATGGCTACACCTTC
TRBJ2-1 TRBV20-1 NA NA CSARERPKGGIYNEQFF TGCAGTGCTAGAGAACGCCCCAAAGGGGGTATCTACAATGAGCAGTTCTTC
TRBJ2-6 TRBV3-1 NA NA CASSLLEVSGANVLTF TGTGCCAGCAGCCTCCTAGAAGTCTCTGGGGCCAACGTCCTGACTTTC
TRBJ1-6 TRBV7-2 NA NA CASSSQVDSPLHF TGTGCCAGCAGCTCCCAGGTGGATTCACCCCTCCACTTT
TRBJ2-7 TRBV6-5 NA NA CASSYDGAYEQYF TGTGCCAGCAGTTACGACGGGGCCTACGAGCAGTACTTC
TRBJ2-1 TRBV6-2/TRBV6-3 TRBD2 NA CASSYKSGRGGNEQFF TGTGCCAGCAGTTACAAGAGCGGGAGGGGAGGCAATGAGCAGTTCTTC
TRBJ2-1 TRBV20-1 NA NA CSAREILVNEQFF TGCAGTGCTAGGGAGATACTAGTAAATGAGCAGTTCTTC
TRBJ2-7 TRBV6-1 TRBD2 few CASTFSGIGSYEQYF TGTGCCAGCACCTTTAGCGGGATCGGCTCCTACGAGCAGTACTTC
TRBJ1-5 TRBV12-3/TRBV12-4 TRBD1 NA CASSLHRGQPQHF TGTGCCAGCAGTTTGCACAGGGGCCAGCCCCAGCATTTT
TRBJ2-7 TRBV20-1 TRBD1 NA CSAGTGAYEQYF TGCAGTGCCGGGACAGGGGCCTACGAGCAGTACTTC
TRBJ2-3 TRBV2 TRBD2 NA CASSEERELSAQYF TGTGCCAGCAGTGAAGAGCGGGAGCTGTCGGCGCAGTATTTT
TRBJ1-1 TRBV15 NA NA CATSRGPKSAIRATEAFF TGTGCCACCAGCAGAGGACCTAAATCAGCAATAAGAGCCACTGAAGCTTTCTTT
TRBJ2-1 TRBV12-3/TRBV12-4 NA few CASSYPLSGDYNEQFF TGTGCCAGCAGTTATCCTCTGTCCGGGGACTACAATGAGCAGTTCTTC
TRBJ2-1 TRBV4-3 NA many CASSQDASSHNEQFF TGCGCCAGCAGCCAAGATGCGTCGTCCCACAATGAGCAGTTCTTC
TRBJ1-4 TRBV11-2 NA NA CASSPRGDDEKLFF TGTGCCAGCAGCCCCCGTGGGGATGATGAAAAACTGTTTTTT
TRBJ2-1 TRBV6-2/TRBV6-3 TRBD2 NA CASSQGGGAEEFF TGTGCCAGCAGTCAGGGCGGGGGGGCCGAGGAGTTCTTC
TRBJ2-6 TRBV12-3/TRBV12-4 NA NA CASSAPEQALNVLTF TGTGCCAGCAGTGCACCTGAACAGGCCCTCAACGTCCTGACTTTC
TRBJ1-2 TRBV12-3/TRBV12-4 NA few CASSLTDANYGYTF TGTGCCAGCAGTCTAACCGATGCTAACTATGGCTACACCTTC
TRBJ1-1 TRBV12-3/TRBV12-4 NA NA CASSLGGMNTEAFF TGTGCCAGCAGTTTAGGAGGGATGAACACTGAAGCTTTCTTT
TRBJ2-5 TRBV4-1 TRBD2 NA CASSSGLAGIQETQYF TGCGCCAGCAGCTCCGGACTAGCGGGGATACAAGAGACCCAGTACTTC
TRBJ2-7 TRBV6-1 TRBD2 NA CASSERAGGRYEQYF TGTGCCAGCAGTGAGAGGGCGGGAGGACGCTACGAGCAGTACTTC
TRBJ2-5 TRBV12-3/TRBV12-4 NA many CASSPRNRPETQYF TGTGCCAGCAGTCCCCGGAATAGGCCCGAGACCCAGTACTTC
TRBJ2-5 TRBV27 NA few CASSMTGRLETQYF TGTGCCAGCAGTATGACAGGAAGGTTGGAGACCCAGTACTTC
TRBJ2-3 TRBV20-1 NA NA CSARERHTDTQYF TGCAGTGCTAGAGAGAGGCACACAGATACGCAGTATTTT
TRBJ2-2 TRBV7-9 NA NA CASSPYGTLSTGELFF TGTGCCAGCAGCCCCTACGGGACCTTAAGCACCGGGGAGCTGTTTTTT
TRBJ2-7 TRBV10-3 NA once CAISVRGEASQYF TGTGCCATCTCGGTCAGGGGGGAAGCTTCGCAGTACTTC
TRBJ2-2 TRBV20-1 TRBD2 NA CSARDTLAGPNTGELFF TGCAGTGCTAGAGATACGCTAGCGGGACCGAACACCGGGGAGCTGTTTTTT
TRBJ2-3 TRBV5-1 NA NA CASNLGATSEDTQYF TGCGCCAGCAACTTGGGGGCTACCTCTGAAGATACGCAGTATTTT
TRBJ2-7 TRBV5-4 NA few CASSQGLQGTYEQYF TGTGCCAGCAGCCAGGGACTGCAAGGGACCTACGAGCAGTACTTC
TRBJ2-6 TRBV5-1 NA NA CASSFSPPGTGANVLTF TGCGCCAGCAGCTTTTCCCCCCCCGGGACTGGGGCCAACGTCCTGACTTTC
TRBJ2-2 TRBV20-1 TRBD1 NA CSAKRGLTGELFF TGCAGTGCTAAGAGGGGGCTAACCGGGGAGCTGTTTTTT
TRBJ1-2 TRBV7-9 NA few CASSPRGIYGYTF TGTGCCAGCAGCCCCCGGGGAATCTATGGCTACACCTTC
TRBJ2-1 TRBV29-1 NA once CSVRRLFSNEQFF TGCAGCGTTCGTAGATTATTTTCCAATGAGCAGTTCTTC
TRBJ1-1 TRBV12-3/TRBV12-4 TRBD1 few CASSPRQGPNTEAFF TGTGCCAGCAGTCCTAGACAGGGCCCGAACACTGAAGCTTTCTTT
TRBJ2-1 TRBV5-6 NA NA CASSSVGVLFF TGTGCCAGCAGCTCTGTAGGGGTTCTGTTCTTC
TRBJ2-3 TRBV20-1 NA few CSARIPTTSTDTQYF TGCAGTGCTAGAATTCCTACGACTAGCACAGATACGCAGTATTTT
TRBJ2-1 TRBV12-3/TRBV12-4 TRBD2 few CASSKREPFSGEQFF TGTGCCAGCAGCAAGCGGGAGCCCTTCTCGGGTGAGCAGTTCTTC
TRBJ2-7 TRBV29-1 NA NA CSVEDLVLEQYF TGCAGCGTTGAAGATTTAGTCCTCGAGCAGTACTTC
TRBJ2-3 TRBV9 NA few CASSVDRRGPTDTQYF TGTGCCAGCAGCGTCGACAGGAGGGGACCCACAGATACGCAGTATTTT
TRBJ2-5 TRBV25-1 NA few CASSDGQGRETQYF TGTGCCAGCAGTGACGGTCAGGGCCGAGAGACCCAGTACTTC
TRBJ1-2 TRBV24-1 NA many CATSEDTFNYGYTF TGTGCCACCAGTGAAGACACCTTTAACTATGGCTACACCTTC